The T cell receptor beta chain described here comes from a study of Graves' ophthalmopathy and Graves' hyperthyroidism. Study results and limitations: Researchers report that a 13-signature model separated ophthalmopathy from stable hyperthyroidism, posting about 87% sensitivity and roughly 83% specificity.

The CDR3 has 15 residues. V lost 8 bases and J lost 5; bases outside the gene matches: 14. The germline V gene encodes CDR1 MNHEY and CDR2 SVGAGI. The authors amplified TCR beta CDR3 regions from RNA transcripts. The authors performed first-round RT-PCR with HTBI primers and then a second-round multiplex PCR. TCRdb itself ran the multiplex PCR reads through MiXCR, one entry per CDR3 protein. The table has some 1.1 million distinct CDR3 sequences, about 40% seen once; the top ten hold more than 9.5%. As for this clonotype: What it binds is unknown.

This clonotype was sampled from an adult man with Graves' hyperthyroidism. The chain combines TRBV6-5 with TRBJ1-2; TRBD1 matches 7 bases. The sequenced sample consisted of peripheral blood or thyroid tissue (not recorded which). The CDR3 coding sequence is TGTGCCAGCCGACCCCTCGGGACAGCGATTTATGGCTACACCTTC. Translation gives CASRPLGTAIYGYTF.